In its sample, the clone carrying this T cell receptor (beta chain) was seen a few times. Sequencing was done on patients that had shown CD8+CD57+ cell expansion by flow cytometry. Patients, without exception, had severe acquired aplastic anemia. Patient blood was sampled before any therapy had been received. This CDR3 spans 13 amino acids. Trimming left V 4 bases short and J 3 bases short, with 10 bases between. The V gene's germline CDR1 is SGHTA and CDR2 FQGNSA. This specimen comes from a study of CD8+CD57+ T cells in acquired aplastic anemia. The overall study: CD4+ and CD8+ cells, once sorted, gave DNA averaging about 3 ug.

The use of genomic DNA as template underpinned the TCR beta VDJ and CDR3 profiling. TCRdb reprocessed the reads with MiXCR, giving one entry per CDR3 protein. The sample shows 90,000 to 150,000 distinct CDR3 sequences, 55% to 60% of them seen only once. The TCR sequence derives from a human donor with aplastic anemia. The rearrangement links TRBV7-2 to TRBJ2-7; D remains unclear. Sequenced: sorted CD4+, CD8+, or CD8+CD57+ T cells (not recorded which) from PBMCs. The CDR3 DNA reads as TGTGCCAGCAGCTCAACGAACCTCTACGAGCAGTACTTC. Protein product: CASSSTNLYEQYF. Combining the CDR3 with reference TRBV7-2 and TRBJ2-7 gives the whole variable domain GAGVSQSPSNKVTEKGKDVELRCDPISGHTALYWYRQSLGQGLEFLIYFQGNSAPDKSGLPSDRFSAERTGGSVSTLTIQRTQQEDSAVYLCASSSTNLYEQYFGPGTRLTVT.